This T cell receptor (beta chain) was documented in a study of shared clonotypes between healthy human individuals. Profiled with immunoSEQ multiplex PCR; TCRdb holds only in-frame clones, not every one. There are roughly 2,000,000 clones in the sample; approximately 94% occur only once, and approximately 1% lies in the top ten. The CDR3 loop spans 13 amino acids. Trimming removed 3 bases at V and 4 bases at J, with 12 bases between. Germline CDR1 and CDR2: SQVTM and ANQGSEA. The naive CD8 fraction comprised CD45RO-negative cells positively selected for CCR7 and excluded terminally differentiated effector memory CD45RA+ cells.

This chain uses TRBV29-1 with TRBJ2-5; the D is unclear. The sequence was obtained from a man aged 18 to 29 in good health. The sample was naive CD8+ T cells sorted from blood. The CDR3: CSVEQTSVETQYF. Here the CDR3 DNA reads TGCAGCGTTGAGCAAACCTCCGTAGAGACCCAGTACTTC.